The rows below give T cell receptor beta chains drawn from one sample of a study of cytomegalovirus exposure and HLA in healthy donors. Profiled with immunoSEQ multiplex PCR; TCRdb holds only in-frame clones, not every one. The repertoire holds 20,000 to 30,000 clones, with 70% as singletons. What was sequenced was PBMCs. The receptors derive from a woman aged 45-65 years in good health and CMV-seronegative. Both conserved end residues are part of each CDR3. The D gene is left open where the match is weak. Not all rows give a size; the values are once, few, many and, for expanded clones, a class.

j_gene	d_gene	v_gene	abundance	CDR3nt	CDR3aa
TRBJ2-2	.	TRBV23-1	.	TGCGCCGGCCTCAGAGGAAACACCGGGGAGCTGTTTTTT	CAGLRGNTGELFF
TRBJ1-1	.	TRBV29-1	few	TGCAGCGTTGAAGAAAGCCCTAACACTGAAGCTTTCTTT	CSVEESPNTEAFF
TRBJ1-1	.	TRBV6-5	.	TGTGCCAGCCGGAGGGACACTGAAGCTTTCTTT	CASRRDTEAFF
TRBJ1-1	.	TRBV6-5	.	TGTGCCAGCAGTGCCGGGACAGAAGCTTTCTTT	CASSAGTEAFF
TRBJ1-5	.	TRBV7-2	.	TGTGCCGAGGGTGAAAGCAATCAGCCCCAGCATTTT	CAEGESNQPQHF
TRBJ1-4	.	TRBV9	.	TGTGCCAGCAGCGTAGGAGGGAAAGATGAAAAACTGTTTTTT	CASSVGGKDEKLFF
TRBJ1-1	.	TRBV30	.	TGTGCCTGGATACGGGGTTCGAGGGGACACAGTGAAGCTTTCTTT	CAWIRGSRGHSEAFF
TRBJ2-7	.	TRBV6-1	.	TGTGCCAGCAGTGAAGGACAGCTGTACGAGCAGTACTTC	CASSEGQLYEQYF
TRBJ2-3	.	TRBV18	.	TGTGCCAGCTCACCACGGACTCCTATGGATACGCAGTATTTT	CASSPRTPMDTQYF
TRBJ2-7	TRBD2	TRBV5-4	once	TGTGCCAGCAGCTCTCCGGGGGGACGAAACGAGCAGTACTTC	CASSSPGGRNEQYF
TRBJ2-5	.	TRBV6-5	.	TGTGCCAGCATCGCCTCCCTAGGTAACCAAGAGACCCAGTACTTC	CASIASLGNQETQYF
TRBJ1-1	.	TRBV6-5	.	TGTGCCAGCAGTTCTGGCAGGGTGAACACTGAAGCTTTCTTT	CASSSGRVNTEAFF
TRBJ1-5	.	TRBV28	few	TGTGCCAGCAGTTACAGGGACCAGCCCCAGCATTTT	CASSYRDQPQHF
TRBJ1-1	TRBD1	TRBV28	.	TGTGCCATCAAGACAGGGGGCGTAAAGGGGAACACTGAAGCTTTCTTT	CAIKTGGVKGNTEAFF
TRBJ1-2	TRBD1	TRBV18	.	TGTGCCAGCTCACCGGACAGGGTATATGGCTACACCTTC	CASSPDRVYGYTF
TRBJ2-5	TRBD2	TRBV2	few	TGTGCCAGCAGTGATGGGGGAGGGGAGACCCAGTACTTC	CASSDGGGETQYF
TRBJ1-1	.	TRBV29-1	.	TGCAGCGTCCCCGGAAGGGGGGGGATGAACACTGAAGCTTTCTTT	CSVPGRGGMNTEAFF
TRBJ1-5	.	TRBV28	.	TGTGCCAGCAGCCCTAGTCCCCCAACAAGTCAGCCCCAGCATTTT	CASSPSPPTSQPQHF
TRBJ1-2	TRBD1	TRBV6-5	.	TGTGCCAGCAGTTACCGCGGGGACAGGCCCTATGGCTACACCTTC	CASSYRGDRPYGYTF
TRBJ1-1	TRBD1	TRBV4-1	few	TGCGCCAGCAGCCAAGTGGCCTTCTTCGACAGGGAGGTCCTAGAAGCTTTCTTT	CASSQVAFFDREVLEAFF
TRBJ2-7	TRBD2	TRBV29-1	.	TGCAGCGTTGAAAGATCTAGCGGGAGCTACGAGCAGTACTTC	CSVERSSGSYEQYF
TRBJ2-7	TRBD2	TRBV28	.	TGTGCCAGCAGTTTCCCCACCCAGACTAGCGGGAGAATCCACGAGCAGTACTTC	CASSFPTQTSGRIHEQYF
TRBJ1-2	.	TRBV6-6	.	TGTGCCAGCAGACGAGAGGCCTATGGCTACACCTTC	CASRREAYGYTF
TRBJ2-1	TRBD2	TRBV6-5	.	TGTGCCAGCAGTTACCCTAGCGGGGGTCGAAATGAGCAGTTCTTC	CASSYPSGGRNEQFF
TRBJ1-1	TRBD1	TRBV5-1	.	TGCGCCAGCAGCCCAGGGACAGGGCTGGAAGCTTTCTTT	CASSPGTGLEAFF
TRBJ1-1	TRBD1	TRBV4-1	.	TGCGCCAGCAGCCTTCGACAGGGCAGCAACACTGAAGCTTTCTTT	CASSLRQGSNTEAFF
TRBJ1-1	TRBD1	TRBV29-1	.	TGCAGCGTCGCACAGGGGGCGAGCACTGAAGCTTTCTTT	CSVAQGASTEAFF
TRBJ1-2	TRBD1	TRBV7-9	.	TGTGCCAGCAGCCGGACAGGGTTTCTAGAGGGTGGCTACACCTTC	CASSRTGFLEGGYTF
TRBJ1-5	TRBD1	TRBV5-6	few	TGTGCCAGCAGCTTGGGACAGGGCAAGCAGCCCCAGCATTTT	CASSLGQGKQPQHF
TRBJ2-7	TRBD2	TRBV9	few	TGTGCCAGCAGCGTAGGGACTAGCGGCGAGCAGTACTTC	CASSVGTSGEQYF
TRBJ1-2	.	TRBV4-1	.	TGCGCCAGCAGCCAAGAGGGGGGAGGGTACTATGGCTACACCTTC	CASSQEGGGYYGYTF
TRBJ2-6	.	TRBV25-1	.	TGTGCCAGCAGTGAATCTTTACGATCGGGGACTGGGGCCAACGTCCTGACTTTC	CASSESLRSGTGANVLTF
TRBJ1-5	.	TRBV6-1	.	TGTGCCAGCAGCATACTCAGGGGTAGCAATCAGCCCCAGCATTTT	CASSILRGSNQPQHF
TRBJ1-3	.	TRBV11-2	few	TGTGCCAGCAGTCGCCGGGGAACTGGAAACACCATATATTTT	CASSRRGTGNTIYF
TRBJ1-1	.	TRBV6-5	few	TGTGCCAGCAGTGCAGTACTGAACACTGAAGCTTTCTTT	CASSAVLNTEAFF
TRBJ2-2	TRBD1	TRBV7-9	few	TGTGCCAGCAGTCCGACAGGGGGCATTATCGGGGAGCTGTTTTTT	CASSPTGGIIGELFF
TRBJ1-5	.	TRBV19	.	TGTGCCAGTGGCAGGGGCAATCAGCCCCAGCATTTT	CASGRGNQPQHF
TRBJ2-3	TRBD2	TRBV4-1	.	TGCGCCACCGGACTAGACCGCACAGATACGCAGTATTTT	CATGLDRTDTQYF
TRBJ1-3	.	TRBV5-6	.	TGTGCCAGCAGCTTGATCGGCCAGGACTTCTCTGGAAACACCATATATTTT	CASSLIGQDFSGNTIYF
TRBJ2-1	.	TRBV5-1	few	TGCGCCAGCAGCTTGGGGACAGCCCTATACAATGAGCAGTTCTTC	CASSLGTALYNEQFF
TRBJ1-5	.	TRBV5-1	.	TGCGCCAGCAGCTTGTCGTCGGGGGATCAGCCCCAGCATTTT	CASSLSSGDQPQHF
TRBJ1-1	.	TRBV2	.	TGTGCCAGCAGCTCAATTGAGGTGAACACTGAAGCTTTCTTT	CASSSIEVNTEAFF
TRBJ2-3	.	TRBV6-4	.	TGTGCCAGCAGTCTGAGTACGGGTTCATCTGCAGATACGCAGTATTTT	CASSLSTGSSADTQYF
TRBJ2-3	TRBD2	TRBV29-1	.	TGCAGCGTTGGGCTAGCGGGAGGTGGCCTCACAGATACGCAGTATTTT	CSVGLAGGGLTDTQYF